The clone carrying this T cell receptor (beta chain) was seen more than once but under ten times. For each subset, genomic DNA was distributed in equal portions over several immunoSEQ plates. The method was immunoSEQ multiplex PCR; TCRdb's version includes in-frame clones alone and lacks a portion of them. The sample lists approximately 470,000 clones, about 84% occurring once. This sample is drawn from a study of shared clonotypes between healthy human individuals. Between the trimmed V and J ends, which lost 6 bases and 2 bases, there was a span of 17 bases. The CDR3 runs to 15 residues. Germline V gene data show CDR1 as MNHNY and CDR2 as SVGAGI (reference sequence). With unsorted samples, genomic DNA was obtained from 80 million to 100 million PBMCs.

Sample: PBMCs. J is TRBJ2-7 and V is TRBV6-6; D is unclear. The source is a woman in her thirties or forties in good health. Some clones in this sample may be carry-over from other donors' samples. CDR3 sequence reads: CASSRQNSYTYEQYF. The CDR3 nucleotides read TGTGCCAGCAGCCGCCAGAACTCTTACACCTACGAGCAGTACTTC.